A single sample is the source of the 24 T cell receptor beta chains below, sequenced in a study of blood T cell repertoires in COVID-19. Sequenced by immunoSEQ multiplex PCR; TCRdb stores in-frame clones only, minus some. The table has approximately 210,000 clones, roughly 81% seen once; the top ten hold about 8%. Sequencing was performed on peripheral blood. The source of these receptors is a woman aged 45 to 65 with active or convalescent COVID-19.

The chain links TRBV27 to TRBJ1-1; D might be TRBD1 (6 bases). The CDR3 extends over 12 amino acids. The germline V and J ends were trimmed by 8 bases and 4 bases, with 11 bases remaining between them. Germline-derived CDR1 and CDR2 are MNHEY and SMNVEV (reference sequence). CDR3 sequence: CASATGPTEAFF. CDR3 coding DNA: TGTGCCAGCGCCACAGGGCCCACTGAAGCTTTCTTT.

The chain is built from TRBV28 and TRBJ1-1; 7 bases match TRBD1. The length of the CDR3 is 17 residues. Trimming took 5 bases from V and 0 from J; bases not matched to a gene: 12. The germline gives CDR1 MDHEN, CDR2 SYDVKM. As DNA, the CDR3 is TGTGCCAGCAGTCCCCCCCTGACAGGGAATATGAACACTGAAGCTTTCTTT. Its protein product is CASSPPLTGNMNTEAFF.

The chain couples TRBV4-1 to TRBJ2-2; D remains unclear. V lost 2 bases, J lost 1 base, and 5 bases lay in between. CDR1 is MGHRA and CDR2 is YSYEKL in the germline V gene. CDR3 length equals 14 residues. The CDR3 spells CASSQKQNTGELFF. In DNA, the CDR3 is TGCGCCAGCAGCCAAAAACAGAACACCGGGGAGCTGTTTTTT.

The chain links TRBV5-1 to TRBJ1-2; D call uncertain. This CDR3 spans 14 amino acids. Germline-derived CDR1 and CDR2 are SGHRS and YFSETQ. V was cut by 0 bases and J by 2 bases, with 8 bases left in between. This CDR3 reads CASSLVAENYGYTF. DNA for the CDR3: TGCGCCAGCAGCTTGGTTGCGGAGAACTATGGCTACACCTTC.

The rearrangement uses TRBV19 and TRBJ2-1, with 11 bases that match TRBD2. CDR1 and CDR2 (germline): LNHDA, SQIVND (reference sequence). This CDR3 is 15 amino acids long. V lost 1 base, J lost 12 bases, and 8 bases stayed unmatched. In nucleotides, the CDR3 is TGTGCCAGTAGTATAGCTACTAGCGGGAGTCAGTGGCAGTTCTTC. Protein product: CASSIATSGSQWQFF.

This rearrangement joins TRBV6-1 to TRBJ1-2, with TRBD1 as a possible D gene (6 bases). The V end lost 3 bases, the J end lost 4 bases, and 15 bases lay between the germline ends. Germline-derived CDR1 and CDR2 are MNHNS and SASEGT. CDR3 size: 15 residues. Here the CDR3 DNA reads TGTGCCAGCAGTGACCTTACAGGGACGGTCTATGGCTACACCTTC. Translating it yields CASSDLTGTVYGYTF.

V gene TRBV2 combines with J gene TRBJ1-5; D uncertain. This CDR3 has 16 residues. The germline V gene encodes CDR1 SNHLY and CDR2 FYNNEI. V gave up 0 bases and J gave up 2 bases, with 11 bases separating them. The CDR3 region has the DNA TGTGCCAGCAGTGAAGCGAGTATCCCTGGCAATCAGCCCCAGCATTTT. This codes for CASSEASIPGNQPQHF.

The chain recombines TRBV2 with TRBJ2-5; D is unresolved. This CDR3 has 12 residues. The germline gives CDR1 SNHLY, CDR2 FYNNEI. Trimming stripped 2 bases from V and 4 bases from J, with 5 bases between. As DNA, the CDR3 is TGTGCCAGCAGTGAATCGGGAGAGACCCAGTACTTC. Translated, it gives CASSESGETQYF. Together with reference TRBV2 and TRBJ2-5, the CDR3 gives the full variable domain: EPEVTQTPSHQVTQMGQEVILRCVPISNHLYFYWYRQILGQKVEFLVSFYNNEISEKSEIFDDQFSVERPDGSNFTLKIRSTKLEDSAMYFCASSESGETQYFGPGTRLLVL.

A few counts support this clone. The J gene is TRBJ1-2, the V gene TRBV2; D possibly corresponds to TRBD1 (6 bases). Per the germline V gene, CDR1 is SNHLY and CDR2 is FYNNEI. Trimming stripped 8 bases from V and 4 bases from J, with 20 bases between. This CDR3 has 15 amino acids. CDR3 coding DNA: TGTGCCAGCTCGACAGGATGGGGAACTGCCTATGGCTACACCTTC. Encoded protein: CASSTGWGTAYGYTF. The full variable domain, its missing parts supplied by reference TRBV2 and TRBJ1-2, is EPEVTQTPSHQVTQMGQEVILRCVPISNHLYFYWYRQILGQKVEFLVSFYNNEISEKSEIFDDQFSVERPDGSNFTLKIRSTKLEDSAMYFCASSTGWGTAYGYTFGSGTRLTVV.

The chain employs TRBV27 and TRBJ1-1; TRBD1 matches 7 bases. CDR3 length equals 16 residues. V lost 4 bases and J lost 0; bases outside the gene matches: 8. The germline V gene encodes CDR1 MNHEY and CDR2 SMNVEV (reference sequence). For the CDR3, the DNA is TGTGCCAGCAGTTCCAGACAGGGTGGCGTGAACACTGAAGCTTTCTTT. Encoded protein: CASSSRQGGVNTEAFF.

This chain connects TRBV18 to TRBJ2-3; D call uncertain. The length of the CDR3 is 14 residues. V lost 3 bases and J lost 3, with 10 bases in between. The germline CDR1 and CDR2 sequences are KGHSH and LQKENI. CDR3 amino acids: CASSPPGRTDTQYF. The DNA for the CDR3 is TGTGCCAGCTCACCTCCTGGCAGGACAGATACGCAGTATTTT.

This clone was detected a few times. The chain links TRBV5-6 to TRBJ1-3; the D is unclear. Looked up from germline, CDR1 is SGHDT and CDR2 is YYEEEE. The length of the CDR3 is 15 residues. V was pared by 2 bases and J by 0 bases, with 9 bases between. This chain's CDR3 is CASSFASISGNTIYF. As DNA, the CDR3 is TGTGCCAGCAGCTTTGCCTCTATCTCTGGAAACACCATATATTTT.

This clone was seen a few times. The J gene is TRBJ2-7, the V gene TRBV4-1, with 9 bases that match TRBD2. The CDR3 loop spans 15 amino acids. J lost 0 bases, V lost 4 bases, and 4 bases had no gene match. CDR1 is MGHRA and CDR2 is YSYEKL in the germline V gene. The CDR3 spells CASSLRLAASYEQYF. CDR3 sequence (DNA): TGCGCCAGCAGCCTACGACTAGCGGCCTCCTACGAGCAGTACTTC.

V and J are TRBV5-1 and TRBJ1-2; 8 bases map to TRBD1. V gave up 4 bases and J gave up 4 bases; unmatched junction bases: 9. Germline CDR1 and CDR2: SGHRS and YFSETQ. This CDR3 comprises 15 residues. CDR3 sequence (DNA): TGCGCCAGCAGCGACGGACAGGGCCTAGGCTATGGCTACACCTTC. Translating it yields CASSDGQGLGYGYTF.

In the case of this clone: A read error may produce the germline difference seen at one junction end. The chain joins TRBV4-2 to TRBJ2-7; 9 nucleotides align to TRBD1. The germline gives CDR1 LGHNA, CDR2 YNFKEQ. The CDR3 length is 13 residues. As DNA, the CDR3 is TGTGCCAGCAGCCGGGACAGGGACTACGAGCAGTGCTTC. This translates into CASSRDRDYEQCF.

This clone has a handful of counts. The genes are TRBV5-5 and TRBJ2-2, with 7 positions matching TRBD1. Germline trimming cut 2 bases from V and 6 bases from J; bases unmatched to any gene: 7. CDR1 and CDR2 from the germline V gene are SGHKS and YYEKEE (reference sequence). The CDR3 covers 15 residues. CDR3 bases: TGTGCCAGCAGCTTTTACGGGACAGAGGCCGGGGAGCTGTTTTTT. Amino acids: CASSFYGTEAGELFF.

The rearrangement joins TRBV19 to TRBJ1-2; the match to TRBD1 covers 9 bases. Germline CDR1 LNHDA, CDR2 SQIVND (reference sequence). This CDR3 has 13 amino acids. V dropped 5 bases and J dropped 13; count of bases not matched to a gene: 11. The CDR3 bases are TGTGCCAGTAGTCCCGGGACAGGGCTAGGATGCACCTTC. This translates into CASSPGTGLGCTF.

This clone was seen a few times. V and J are TRBV28 and TRBJ1-1, with D possibly being TRBD1 (5 bases). Trimming shortened V by 5 bases and J by 3 bases, and 10 bases separated the two germline ends. The CDR3 is made up of 13 amino acids. Germline V gene lookup returns CDR1 MDHEN and CDR2 SYDVKM. CDR3 in amino acids: CASSARAYTEAFF. As DNA, the CDR3 is TGTGCCAGCAGTGCCAGGGCTTACACTGAAGCTTTCTTT.

The CDR3 DNA is TGTGCCAGCAGTGCTGGGACAGTGAACACCGGGGAGCTGTTTTTT. Its translation: CASSAGTVNTGELFF. The chain recombines TRBV2 with TRBJ2-2; 7 positions match TRBD1. With 4 bases clipped from V and 1 base from J, the junction kept 3 bases outside the gene matches. The V gene's germline CDR1 is SNHLY and CDR2 FYNNEI. There are 15 residues in the CDR3. Using reference TRBV2 and TRBJ2-2 for the parts outside the CDR3, the full variable domain is EPEVTQTPSHQVTQMGQEVILRCVPISNHLYFYWYRQILGQKVEFLVSFYNNEISEKSEIFDDQFSVERPDGSNFTLKIRSTKLEDSAMYFCASSAGTVNTGELFFGEGSRLTVL.

This chain connects TRBV5-4 to TRBJ1-5, with 7 bases aligning to TRBD1. The CDR3 covers 15 residues. Germline CDR1 is SGHNT and CDR2 is YYREEE (reference sequence). The trim removed 8 bases at V and 2 bases at J, leaving 10 bases unmatched. CDR3 amino acids: CARLPIDRGNQPQHF. The CDR3 DNA is TGTGCCAGACTCCCTATCGACAGGGGCAATCAGCCCCAGCATTTT.

This sequence joins TRBV25-1 and TRBJ1-2; D is ambiguous. V was shortened by 3 bases and J by 1 base, with 6 bases between the two germline ends. Per germline, CDR1 MGHDK and CDR2 SYGVNS. The CDR3 runs 13 residues. The CDR3 is CASSDRGNYGYTF. The CDR3 nucleotides are TGTGCCAGCAGTGACCGCGGTAACTATGGCTACACCTTC.

The gene calls are TRBV6-1 and TRBJ1-2; D gene unclear. CDR1 and CDR2 from the germline V gene are MNHNS and SASEGT. CDR3 length equals 18 residues. V lost 1 base, J lost 4 bases, and 22 bases lay in between. CDR3 sequence reads: CASSEGPYSGQVLYGYTF. CDR3 sequence (DNA): TGTGCCAGCAGTGAAGGGCCCTACAGCGGTCAGGTCCTCTATGGCTACACCTTC.

This clone was detected a few times. V gene TRBV19 combines with J gene TRBJ1-3, with 8 nucleotides matching TRBD1. This CDR3 spans 14 amino acids. The trim removed 7 bases at V and 0 bases at J, leaving 2 bases unmatched. Germline lookup yields CDR1 LNHDA and CDR2 SQIVND (reference sequence). The CDR3 loop reads CASTTGGSGNTIYF. CDR3 coding DNA: TGTGCCAGTACAACAGGGGGCTCTGGAAACACCATATATTTT.

V usage is TRBV30 and J usage is TRBJ2-4, with 7 bases that match TRBD2. Germline V gene sequence: CDR1 GTSNPN, CDR2 SVGIG (reference sequence). V was clipped by 4 bases and J by 3 bases; unmatched bases: 9. The CDR3 is made up of 15 amino acids. The CDR3 is CAWTGTTSNKNIQYF. The CDR3 DNA sequence: TGTGCCTGGACCGGGACTACCTCCAACAAAAACATTCAGTACTTC.